Below are 10 T cell receptor beta chains sequenced from a single sample in a study of OX40 agonist ivuxolimab in advanced cancers. Profiled with immunoSEQ multiplex PCR; TCRdb holds only in-frame clones, not every one. The repertoire has more than 50,000 clones, 75% to 90% of them found once; the top ten carry 4%. Here the sequenced sample was CD4+ or CD8+ T cells sorted from blood, taken in a trial of the OX40 agonist ivuxolimab. The receptors come from an adult with an advanced solid tumor such as melanoma, head and neck, liver or kidney cancer.

The CDR3 reads CASSTQGVETQYF. The CDR3 coding sequence is TGTGCCAGTAGTACACAGGGAGTGGAGACCCAGTACTTC. V gene TRBV19 combines with J gene TRBJ2-5, with D perhaps matching TRBD1 (6 bases). The CDR3 consists of 13 residues. Germline-derived CDR1 and CDR2 are LNHDA and SQIVND (reference sequence). V shed 4 bases and J shed 5 bases, with 11 bases lying between them.

This clone was found a few times. The chain links TRBV6-5 to TRBJ2-7; possible D gene TRBD1, 8 bases. Looked up from germline, CDR1 is MNHEY and CDR2 is SVGAGI. V was shortened by 7 bases and J by 4 bases, with 20 bases between the two germline ends. The CDR3 spans 15 residues. For the CDR3, the DNA is TGTGCCAGCACCCAGGGGGGGACAGGCTCTTACGAGCAGTACTTC. Protein sequence: CASTQGGTGSYEQYF.

The CDR3 region is CASSQDNPTASYNEQFF. For the CDR3, the DNA is TGCGCCAGCAGCCAAGATAACCCGACAGCATCCTACAATGAGCAGTTCTTC. The chain carries TRBV4-1 and TRBJ2-1; D perhaps matches TRBD1 (5 bases). V gave up 0 bases and J gave up 1 base, with 13 bases separating them. This CDR3 has 17 residues. Germline assignment: CDR1 MGHRA and CDR2 YSYEKL.

The rearrangement joins TRBV18 to TRBJ2-7; D not certain. The CDR3 runs 15 residues. The germline V gene has CDR1 KGHSH and CDR2 LQKENI. V was shortened by 3 bases and J by 7 bases, with 19 bases between the two germline ends. CDR3 amino acids: CASSPFARDSWEQYF. For the CDR3, the DNA is TGTGCCAGCTCACCCTTTGCGCGAGATTCGTGGGAGCAGTACTTC.

The V call is TRBV2, the J call TRBJ1-2; D may be TRBD1 (5 bases). With 7 bases removed from V and 4 bases from J, the gap between germline ends came to 19 bases. CDR1 is SNHLY, CDR2 FYNNEI, per germline. The CDR3 loop spans 15 amino acids. The CDR3 DNA is TGTGCCAGCACTTCCGGGACGCAGGCCCCCTATGGCTACACCTTC. Translation gives CASTSGTQAPYGYTF. Complete variable domain (other parts from reference TRBV2 and TRBJ1-2): EPEVTQTPSHQVTQMGQEVILRCVPISNHLYFYWYRQILGQKVEFLVSFYNNEISEKSEIFDDQFSVERPDGSNFTLKIRSTKLEDSAMYFCASTSGTQAPYGYTFGSGTRLTVV.

The chain carries TRBV7-9 and TRBJ2-1; 7 bases match TRBD1. The CDR3 length is 15 residues. Trimming cost V 5 bases and J 1 base; bases outside gene matches: 5. Germline-derived CDR1 and CDR2 are SEHNR and FQNEAQ (reference sequence). The CDR3 loop reads CASSLRTGSYNEQFF. The CDR3 nucleotides are TGTGCCAGCAGCCTCCGGACAGGTTCCTACAATGAGCAGTTCTTC.

The rearrangement links TRBV28 to TRBJ1-1; D is unclear. Trimming shortened V by 3 bases and J by 3 bases, and 17 bases separated the two germline ends. The V gene's germline CDR1 is MDHEN and CDR2 SYDVKM. The CDR3 consists of 16 residues. CDR3 sequence: CASSLPLGGLDTEAFF. As DNA, the CDR3 is TGTGCCAGCAGTTTGCCCCTCGGTGGGCTGGACACTGAAGCTTTCTTT.

The chain links TRBV30 to TRBJ1-1; no reliable D call. Trimming removed 2 bases at V and 5 bases at J, with 6 bases between. This CDR3 comprises 11 residues. Germline lookup yields CDR1 GTSNPN and CDR2 SVGIG (reference sequence). The CDR3 protein is CAWSPRTEAFF. CDR3 DNA: TGTGCCTGGAGTCCCCGGACTGAAGCTTTCTTT.

The rearrangement links TRBV2 to TRBJ1-5; D may be TRBD1 (5 bases). Germline-derived CDR1 and CDR2 are SNHLY and FYNNEI. V was shortened by 6 bases and J by 5 bases, with 17 bases between the two germline ends. The CDR3 sequence is 15 residues long. This CDR3 is CASSEYGTRDQPQHF. The CDR3 region has the DNA TGTGCCAGCAGCGAATACGGGACGCGAGATCAGCCCCAGCATTTT.

The chain is built from TRBV6-1 and TRBJ1-1; TRBD1 matches 9 bases. Trimming cost V 5 bases and J 1 base; bases outside gene matches: 2. The CDR3 spans 14 residues. Germline CDR1 and CDR2: MNHNS and SASEGT. The CDR3 spells CASSTGQGNTEAFF. Written as DNA, the CDR3 is TGTGCCAGCAGTACGGGACAGGGGAACACTGAAGCTTTCTTT.